This entry describes one T cell receptor beta chain. Its antigen is not identified. This record belongs to a study of radiotherapy plus CTLA-4 blockade in lung cancer. Study in general: Objective responses were recorded in around 18% of patients, with disease control recorded in approximately 34%. General observations from the study: Response, reportedly, was best predicted by interferon-beta along with early blood T cell clone dynamics.

Each patient with chemo-refractory metastatic non-small-cell lung cancer was treated with focal radiation plus CTLA-4 blockade using ipilimumab. Assay: immunoSEQ multiplex PCR; the TCRdb copy retains only in-frame clones and omits some. The data show 50,000 to 85,000 clones, with around 83% seen just once and approximately 4.1% held by the top ten. The clonotype was recovered from a human donor with non-small cell lung cancer who had a partial response to radiotherapy plus ipilimumab. Sample: peripheral blood, taken from a patient treated with radiotherapy plus ipilimumab.

This CDR3 is CASSPGTGRQGGQPQHF. The CDR3, as DNA: TGTGCCAGCAGCCCCGGGACAGGGAGACAGGGTGGTCAGCCCCAGCATTTT. This sequence joins TRBV27 and TRBJ1-5; 9 nucleotides agree with TRBD1. The germline gives CDR1 MNHEY, CDR2 SMNVEV (reference sequence). The CDR3 has 17 residues. V lost 6 bases, J lost 6 bases, and 15 bases stayed unmatched.